This T cell receptor (beta chain) appears in the sequencing data of a study of blood T cell repertoires in COVID-19. Clones were sequenced by immunoSEQ multiplex PCR, and TCRdb holds only the in-frame ones, with some missing. The sample lists roughly 370,000 clones; about 87% were seen once. The CDR3 has 14 amino acids. The sequencing input was PBMCs or T cells enriched from blood (not recorded which). The sequence derives from a woman aged 45-59 years who had recovered from COVID-19. The V call is TRBV21-1, the J call TRBJ1-1; TRBD1, as called in the table, went unchecked against the DNA. TRBV21-1 is annotated as a pseudogene. The CDR3, as DNA: TGTGCCAGCATACGACAGGGGATTAACACTGAAGCTTTCTTT. Amino acid sequence: CASIRQGINTEAFF.